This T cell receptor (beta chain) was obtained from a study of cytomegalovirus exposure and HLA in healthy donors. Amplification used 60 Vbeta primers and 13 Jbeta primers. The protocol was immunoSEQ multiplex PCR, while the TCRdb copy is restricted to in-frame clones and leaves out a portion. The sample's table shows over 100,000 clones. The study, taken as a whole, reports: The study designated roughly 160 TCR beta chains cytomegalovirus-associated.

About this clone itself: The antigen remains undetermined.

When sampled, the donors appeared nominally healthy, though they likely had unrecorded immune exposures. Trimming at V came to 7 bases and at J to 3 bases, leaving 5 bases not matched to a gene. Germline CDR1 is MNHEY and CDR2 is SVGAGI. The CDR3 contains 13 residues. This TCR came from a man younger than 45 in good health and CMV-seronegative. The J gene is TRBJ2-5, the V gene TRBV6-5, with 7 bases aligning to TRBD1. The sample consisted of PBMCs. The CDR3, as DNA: TGTGCCAGCACCAGGGACAGAGAAGAGACCCAGTACTTC. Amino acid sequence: CASTRDREETQYF.